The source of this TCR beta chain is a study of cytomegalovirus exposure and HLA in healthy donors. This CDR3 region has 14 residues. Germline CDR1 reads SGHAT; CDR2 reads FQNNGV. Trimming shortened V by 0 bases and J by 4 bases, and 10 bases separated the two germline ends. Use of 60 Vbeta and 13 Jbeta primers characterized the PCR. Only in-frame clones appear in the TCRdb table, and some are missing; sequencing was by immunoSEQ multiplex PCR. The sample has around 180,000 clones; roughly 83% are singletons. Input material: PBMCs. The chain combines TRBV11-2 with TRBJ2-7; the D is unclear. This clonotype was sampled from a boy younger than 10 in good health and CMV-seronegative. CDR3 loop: CASSLDGRGYEQYF. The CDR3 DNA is TGTGCCAGCAGCTTAGATGGTCGAGGATACGAGCAGTACTTC. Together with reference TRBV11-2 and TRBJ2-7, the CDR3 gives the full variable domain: EAGVAQSPRYKIIEKRQSVAFWCNPISGHATLYWYQQILGQGPKLLIQFQNNGVVDDSQLPKDRFSAERLKGVDSTLKIQPAKLEDSAVYLCASSLDGRGYEQYFGPGTRLTVT.